The 19 T cell receptor beta chains presented below share a single source sample, sequenced in a study of T cells in Graves' hyperthyroidism and ophthalmopathy. The CDR3 regions of TCR beta were amplified from RNA transcripts. Primed by the HTBI set, a first-round RT-PCR was run on the TCR CDR3. TCRdb ran MiXCR on the multiplex PCR reads and lists one entry per CDR3 protein. The data hold around 700,000 distinct CDR3 sequences, with over 15% observed a single time. The specimen sequenced was blood. The origin of the receptors is a woman between 50 and 59 years old with Graves' hyperthyroidism that later progressed to Graves' ophthalmopathy.

This clonotype was observed many times. The chain uses TRBV11-2 and TRBJ2-1; 8 positions match TRBD2. CDR1 SGHAT and CDR2 FQNNGV come from the germline V gene. The CDR3 consists of 13 residues. J was trimmed by 12 bases and V by 1 base; bases with no gene match: 5. In nucleotides, the CDR3 is TGTGCCAGCAGCTTAGTATCGGGGGGGGGGCAGTTCTTC. The encoded protein is CASSLVSGGGQFF.

The chain is built from TRBV10-3 and TRBJ2-5; D uncertain. Trimming stripped 7 bases from V and 4 bases from J, with 19 bases between. Germline loops: CDR1 ENHRY, CDR2 SYGVKD. This CDR3 is 15 amino acids long. The CDR3 sequence: CAITSGPPKGETQYF. The CDR3, as DNA: TGTGCCATCACCTCGGGTCCGCCGAAGGGAGAGACCCAGTACTTC.

This clonotype was seen at least ten times. The rearrangement uses TRBV7-2 and TRBJ1-1; possibly TRBD1 for D (6 bases). Germline CDR1 is SGHTA and CDR2 is FQGNSA. The CDR3 has 16 amino acids. The V end lost 5 bases, the J end lost 3 bases, and 19 bases lay between the germline ends. CDR3 amino acids: CASSLSVNRADTEAFF. The CDR3 nucleotides read TGTGCCAGCAGCCTGTCGGTGAACAGGGCGGACACTGAAGCTTTCTTT.

The genes are TRBV24-1 and TRBJ2-5; 7 bases are a match to TRBD1. CDR3 length: 14 amino acids. V lost 5 bases and J lost 2; bases outside the gene matches: 4. From germline, CDR1 is KGHDR and CDR2 SFDVKD. This CDR3 is CATSGRDRQETQYF. CDR3 in DNA: TGTGCCACCAGTGGTCGGGACAGACAAGAGACCCAGTACTTC.

This clonotype was seen a few times. V and J are TRBV5-4 and TRBJ2-1; TRBD2 matches 8 bases. V was pared by 0 bases and J by 9 bases, with 5 bases of the junction left unmatched. The CDR3 is 14 amino acids. Germline V gives CDR1 SGHNT, CDR2 YYREEE (reference sequence). The CDR3 bases are TGTGCCAGCAGCTTGGCAGCGGGGGCGGGTGAGCAGTTCTTC. Translation gives CASSLAAGAGEQFF.

This clonotype was picked up many times. The J gene is TRBJ1-2, the V gene TRBV28; 9 bases line up with TRBD1. Germline loops: CDR1 MDHEN, CDR2 SYDVKM. Losses at the gene ends were 7 bases for V and 2 bases for J; bases not matched to a gene: 2. CDR3 length: 13 residues. The CDR3 region has the DNA TGTGCCAGCAAGACAGGGGGGAACTATGGCTACACCTTC. Amino acid sequence: CASKTGGNYGYTF.

The table lists this clonotype with many counts. This chain links TRBV2 with TRBJ2-2, with 12 bases matching TRBD2. V dropped 2 bases and J dropped 6; count of bases not matched to a gene: 4. Germline loops: CDR1 SNHLY, CDR2 FYNNEI. This CDR3 is 16 amino acids long. CDR3 in amino acids: CASSERLAGGPGELFF. The CDR3, as DNA: TGTGCCAGCAGTGAAAGGCTAGCGGGGGGGCCCGGGGAGCTGTTTTTT. The full variable domain, rest sourced from reference TRBV2 and TRBJ2-2, is EPEVTQTPSHQVTQMGQEVILRCVPISNHLYFYWYRQILGQKVEFLVSFYNNEISEKSEIFDDQFSVERPDGSNFTLKIRSTKLEDSAMYFCASSERLAGGPGELFFGEGSRLTVL.

This clonotype was recorded many times. This chain connects TRBV5-1 to TRBJ1-1, with D perhaps TRBD1 (5 bases). The CDR3 totals 16 residues. Germline CDR1 SGHRS, CDR2 YFSETQ. Deletions cut 4 bases from V and 7 bases from J, with 23 bases between. Here the CDR3 reads CASSPDGSSGHNEAFF. DNA of the CDR3: TGCGCCAGCAGCCCGGACGGCTCATCAGGGCACAATGAAGCTTTCTTT.

This clonotype was observed many times. The V gene is TRBV11-2, the J gene TRBJ1-2; the D gene is possibly TRBD1 (5 bases). The CDR3 spans 16 residues. V lost 0 bases and J lost 4, with 15 bases in between. In germline, CDR1 is SGHAT, CDR2 FQNNGV. In nucleotides, the CDR3 is TGTGCCAGCAGCTTAGATGCGCAGGGTGTTGGCTATGGCTACACCTTC. Residues: CASSLDAQGVGYGYTF. The complete variable domain, with remaining parts taken from reference TRBV11-2 and TRBJ1-2, reads EAGVAQSPRYKIIEKRQSVAFWCNPISGHATLYWYQQILGQGPKLLIQFQNNGVVDDSQLPKDRFSAERLKGVDSTLKIQPAKLEDSAVYLCASSLDAQGVGYGYTFGSGTRLTVV.

This chain joins TRBV11-1 and TRBJ1-1; D may be TRBD1 (5 bases). The CDR3 runs 17 residues. Looked up from germline, CDR1 is SGHAT and CDR2 is FQDESV (reference sequence). The V end was cut by 2 bases, the J end by 1 base, with 17 bases between. CDR3 loop: CASSLKSGTLPNTEAFF. The DNA of the CDR3 is TGTGCCAGCAGCTTAAAATCCGGGACCCTGCCGAACACTGAAGCTTTCTTT.

This clonotype was detected many times. The genes are TRBV18 and TRBJ1-1, with TRBD1 matching 7 bases. J was trimmed by 5 bases and V by 0 bases; bases with no gene match: 12. The CDR3 consists of 17 residues. The germline V gene has CDR1 KGHSH and CDR2 LQKENI. The CDR3 spells CASSPPGGSGGRTEAFF. DNA for the CDR3: TGTGCCAGCTCACCACCTGGAGGTTCAGGGGGGCGGACTGAAGCTTTCTTT.

This sequence joins TRBV20-1 and TRBJ2-1, with 8 bases matching TRBD2. The CDR3 length is 15 residues. Germline values: CDR1 DFQATT, CDR2 SNEGSKA (reference sequence). Unmatched junction bases numbered 4, after V lost 3 bases and J lost 0 bases. The CDR3 bases are TGCAGTGCTAGTCTACTAGCGGCCTCCTACAATGAGCAGTTCTTC. This translates into CSASLLAASYNEQFF.

This clonotype was recorded at least ten times. The V gene is TRBV3-1, the J gene TRBJ1-1; D ambiguous. Germline V gene lookup returns CDR1 LGHDT and CDR2 YNNKEL (reference sequence). V shed 2 bases and J shed 11 bases, with 18 bases lying between them. The CDR3 is 14 residues long. The CDR3 coding sequence is TGTGCCAGCAGCCAAAACGAGGGCGGGTTTTTGGCTTTCTTT. Translating it yields CASSQNEGGFLAFF.

J is TRBJ2-5 and V is TRBV30; D is possibly TRBD2 (5 bases). The V end lost 5 bases, the J end lost 0 bases, and 16 bases lay between the germline ends. The germline V gene encodes CDR1 GTSNPN and CDR2 SVGIG (reference sequence). The CDR3 loop spans 15 amino acids. CDR3 nucleotides: TGTGCCTGGTCCGCGGGCCTGCGGTACCAAGAGACCCAGTACTTC. It specifies CAWSAGLRYQETQYF.

At least ten counts were recorded for this clonotype. The J gene is TRBJ1-1, the V gene TRBV5-5; the D is unclear. Trimming stripped 3 bases from V and 1 base from J, with 13 bases between. CDR3 length equals 15 residues. Germline CDR1 and CDR2: SGHKS and YYEKEE (reference sequence). In nucleotides, the CDR3 is TGTGCCAGCAGCTCCGACGGGTTCTGGAACACTGAAGCTTTCTTT. Its protein product is CASSSDGFWNTEAFF.

The chain combines TRBV14 with TRBJ2-2; D unclear. The CDR3 is 13 residues long. Trimming shortened V by 1 base and J by 4 bases, and 4 bases separated the two germline ends. CDR1 and CDR2 from the germline V gene are SGHDN and FVKESK. The CDR3 here is CASSQAATGELFF. The CDR3 DNA reads as TGTGCCAGCAGCCAAGCGGCCACCGGGGAGCTGTTTTTT.

The table lists this clonotype with many counts. The V and J genes are TRBV11-2 and TRBJ2-2, with no clear D. CDR1 and CDR2 (germline): SGHAT, FQNNGV. The V end was cut by 3 bases, the J end by 2 bases, with 10 bases between. This CDR3 spans 15 amino acids. This CDR3 reads CASSFSYQNTGELFF. The DNA for the CDR3 is TGTGCCAGCAGCTTCAGCTACCAAAACACCGGGGAGCTGTTTTTT. Supplemented by reference TRBV11-2 and TRBJ2-2, the full variable domain reads EAGVAQSPRYKIIEKRQSVAFWCNPISGHATLYWYQQILGQGPKLLIQFQNNGVVDDSQLPKDRFSAERLKGVDSTLKIQPAKLEDSAVYLCASSFSYQNTGELFFGEGSRLTVL.

In its sample, this clonotype was seen many times. J is TRBJ1-2 and V is TRBV12-5, with 7 bases identical to TRBD1. Germline CDR1 LGHNT, CDR2 FRNRAP. The V segment lost 3 bases and the J segment 6 bases; nucleotides outside the gene matches: 13. The CDR3 totals 16 residues. The CDR3 loop reads CASGFLLRQGSDGYTF. As DNA, the CDR3 is TGTGCTAGTGGTTTTCTTTTGCGACAGGGAAGCGATGGCTACACCTTC.

This clonotype was counted only a few times. The V call is TRBV6-4, the J call TRBJ2-2, with 11 bases lining up with TRBD2. CDR1 is MRHNA, CDR2 SNTAGT, per germline. V shed 4 bases and J 4 bases; nucleotides not matched to a gene: 2. The CDR3 loop spans 15 amino acids. DNA for the CDR3: TGTGCCAGCAGTGTTAGCGGGGGGGGCACCGGGGAGCTGTTTTTT. It codes for CASSVSGGGTGELFF.